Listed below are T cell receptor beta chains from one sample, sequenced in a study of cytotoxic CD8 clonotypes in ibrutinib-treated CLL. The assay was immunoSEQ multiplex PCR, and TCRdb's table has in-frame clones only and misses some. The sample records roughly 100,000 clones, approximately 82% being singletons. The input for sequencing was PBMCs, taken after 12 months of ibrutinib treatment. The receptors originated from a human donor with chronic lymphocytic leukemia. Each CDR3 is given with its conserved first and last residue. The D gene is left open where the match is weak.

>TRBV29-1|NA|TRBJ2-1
TGCAGCGTTGAATCAGGATTCTCCTACAATGAGCAGTTCTTC
CSVESGFSYNEQFF
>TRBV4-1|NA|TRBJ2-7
TGCGCCAGCAGCCAACCTGGGTACACCTACGAGCAGTACTTC
CASSQPGYTYEQYF
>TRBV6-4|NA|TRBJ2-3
TGTGCCAGCAGTAACTCCCTTAATACTGCGACGCAGTATTTT
CASSNSLNTATQYF
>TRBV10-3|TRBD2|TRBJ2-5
TGTGCCACCCGGGAGGGTTCTGGCGAGACCCAGTACTTC
CATREGSGETQYF
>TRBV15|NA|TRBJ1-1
TGTGCCACCAGCAGAGATGGGGGGGTCTCCAACACTGAAGCTTTCTTT
CATSRDGGVSNTEAFF
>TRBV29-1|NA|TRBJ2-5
TGCAGCGCCCTGGCGGGCGAGACCCAGTACTTC
CSALAGETQYF
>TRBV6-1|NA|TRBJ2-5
TGTGCCAGCAGTTCTGGAGAGACCCAGTACTTC
CASSSGETQYF
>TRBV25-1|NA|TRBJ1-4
TGTGCCACCAGCCTAAGGGAAAAACTGTTTTTT
CATSLREKLFF
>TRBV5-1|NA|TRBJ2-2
TGCGCCAGCAGCCGAGAGGGGGCCGGGGAGCTGTTTTTT
CASSREGAGELFF
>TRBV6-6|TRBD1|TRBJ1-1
TGTGCCAGCGATGGGACAGCTTTGAGCCAAGCTTTCTTT
CASDGTALSQAFF
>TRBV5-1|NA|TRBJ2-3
TGCGCCAGCAGCTTGGGGGTAACAAGCACAGATACGCAGTATTTT
CASSLGVTSTDTQYF
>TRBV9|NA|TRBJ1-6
TGTGCCAGCAGCGTAGAGGCAGGGGTTGTCTCACCCCTCCACTTT
CASSVEAGVVSPLHF
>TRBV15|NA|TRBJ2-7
TGTGCCACCAGCCGACGGGACAAGGGGGCCTACGAGCAGTACTTC
CATSRRDKGAYEQYF